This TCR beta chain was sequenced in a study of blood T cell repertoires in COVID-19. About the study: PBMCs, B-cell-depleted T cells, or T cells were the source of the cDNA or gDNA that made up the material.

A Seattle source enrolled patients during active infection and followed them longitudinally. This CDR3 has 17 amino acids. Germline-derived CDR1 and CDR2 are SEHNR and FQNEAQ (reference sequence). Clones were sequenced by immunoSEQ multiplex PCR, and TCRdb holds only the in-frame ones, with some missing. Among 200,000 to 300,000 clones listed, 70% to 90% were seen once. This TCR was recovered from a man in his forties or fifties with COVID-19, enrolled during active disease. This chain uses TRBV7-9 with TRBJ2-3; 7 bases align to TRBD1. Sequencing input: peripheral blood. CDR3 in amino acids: CGVEGALRLASADTQYF. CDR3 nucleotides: TGTGGAGTTGAGGGGGCTTTGCGTTTAGCCTCGGCAGATACGCAGTATTTT.